A single sample gave rise to the 17 T cell receptor beta chains below, sequenced in a study of blood T cell repertoires in COVID-19. Repertoires were generated with immunoSEQ multiplex PCR, while TCRdb's copy carries only in-frame clones and drops some. The sample records about 69,000 clones, roughly 90% being singletons. The sequencing sample was made of peripheral blood. Source of these receptors: a man aged 50 to 60 with acute or convalescent COVID-19.

The chain carries TRBV9 and TRBJ2-7, with 8 bases aligning to TRBD2. The CDR3 is 15 amino acids. Trimming took 3 bases from V and 1 from J; bases not matched to a gene: 6. CDR1 is SGDLS and CDR2 is YYNGEE in the germline V gene. CDR3 in DNA: TGTGCCAGCAGCGCTTCTCCGGGAGGGTCCTACGAGCAGTACTTC. Translating it yields CASSASPGGSYEQYF.

V and J are TRBV7-2 and TRBJ2-3; 10 nucleotides agree with TRBD2. The CDR3 length is 20 residues. After removal of 0 bases from V and 0 bases from J, the junction contained 12 bases not matched to a gene. From germline, CDR1 is SGHTA and CDR2 FQGNSA. CDR3 sequence reads: CASSLALLAGVSGSTDTQYF. CDR3 sequence (DNA): TGTGCCAGCAGCTTAGCCCTCCTAGCGGGAGTAAGTGGGAGCACAGATACGCAGTATTTT.

The V gene is TRBV7-9, the J gene TRBJ2-5; tentatively, D is TRBD2 (5 bases). Between the trimmed V and J ends, which lost 6 bases and 2 bases, there was a span of 10 bases. CDR1 and CDR2 (germline): SEHNR, FQNEAQ (reference sequence). The CDR3 totals 13 residues. CDR3 DNA: TGTGCCAGCAGTCGAGCGGCGCAAGAGACCCAGTACTTC. Amino acid sequence: CASSRAAQETQYF.

CDR3 nucleotide sequence: TGTGCCCGAGCAGGGCCAACAGGGTGGGAAACAGATACGCAGTATTTT. Its protein product is CARAGPTGWETDTQYF. The J gene is TRBJ2-3, the V gene TRBV2; perhaps TRBD1 as D (6 bases). Trimming shortened V by 11 bases and J by 3 bases, and 24 bases separated the two germline ends. CDR3 size: 16 residues. The V gene's germline CDR1 is SNHLY and CDR2 FYNNEI.

This clone was counted a single time. The V call is TRBV3-1 (or the pseudogene TRBV3-2), the J call TRBJ2-7, with 9 bases fitting TRBD1. This CDR3 comprises 15 residues. V was clipped by 3 bases and J by 3 bases; unmatched bases: 6. Germline values: CDR1 LGHDT, CDR2 YNNKEL (reference sequence). The CDR3 region is CASSQWTGVRYEQYF. The CDR3, as DNA: TGTGCCAGCAGCCAGTGGACAGGGGTGCGCTACGAGCAGTACTTC.

This clone occurred a few times. Other nucleotide sequences in the sample specify the same CDR3. This chain joins TRBV3-1 (or the pseudogene TRBV3-2) and TRBJ2-1; 14 bases are a match to TRBD2. Unmatched junction bases numbered 3, after V lost 4 bases and J lost 7 bases. This CDR3 spans 15 amino acids. Germline CDR1 reads LGHDT; CDR2 reads YNNKEL (reference sequence). The DNA of the CDR3 is TGTGCCAGCAGCCCGGGACTAGCGGGAGCAAATGAGCAGTTCTTC. Translating it yields CASSPGLAGANEQFF.

The chain recombines TRBV30 with TRBJ2-7, with D perhaps matching TRBD1 (6 bases). The V end lost 1 base, the J end lost 7 bases, and 11 bases lay between the germline ends. This CDR3 spans 12 amino acids. CDR1 and CDR2 from the germline V gene are GTSNPN and SVGIG (reference sequence). CDR3 sequence reads: CAWSGTGWEQYF. In DNA form, the CDR3 reads TGTGCCTGGAGTGGAACAGGGTGGGAGCAGTACTTC.

The chain links TRBV5-1 to TRBJ2-2, with a possible D match to TRBD2 (5 bases). The CDR3 runs to 18 residues. Trimming shortened V by 5 bases and J by 4 bases, and 24 bases separated the two germline ends. Germline assignment: CDR1 SGHRS and CDR2 YFSETQ. The CDR3 region is CASRITVLVGESTGELFF. Written as DNA, the CDR3 is TGCGCCAGCAGGATCACGGTCCTGGTGGGAGAGAGCACCGGGGAGCTGTTTTTT. The full variable domain, rest sourced from reference TRBV5-1 and TRBJ2-2, is KAGVTQTPRYLIKTRGQQVTLSCSPISGHRSVSWYQQTPGQGLQFLFEYFSETQRNKGNFPGRFSGRQFSNSRSEMNVSTLELGDSALYLCASRITVLVGESTGELFFGEGSRLTVL.

This chain links TRBV6-5 with TRBJ2-1; a weak D match, TRBD1 (5 bases). The length of the CDR3 is 15 residues. Germline CDR1 and CDR2: MNHEY and SVGAGI. Trimming stripped 8 bases from V and 1 base from J, with 15 bases between. The CDR3: CASCHTGLSYNEQFF. CDR3 bases: TGTGCCAGCTGTCATACAGGCCTTTCCTACAATGAGCAGTTCTTC.

This clone has a handful of counts. The CDR3: CAWSSGGGNNSPLHF. DNA for the CDR3: TGTGCCTGGAGTTCGGGAGGGGGGAATAATTCACCCCTCCACTTT. The chain has TRBV30 and TRBJ1-6, with D maybe TRBD1 (6 bases). V shed 2 bases and J shed 5 bases, with 13 bases lying between them. CDR1 and CDR2 (germline): GTSNPN, SVGIG (reference sequence). The CDR3 loop spans 15 amino acids.

The rearrangement uses TRBV12-5 and TRBJ2-7, with D possibly TRBD2 on 6 matching bases. V lost 3 bases, J lost 4 bases, and 28 bases lay in between. The length of the CDR3 is 19 residues. Germline assignment: CDR1 LGHNT and CDR2 FRNRAP. CDR3 DNA: TGTGCTAGTGGTTTAAATAAGGGACCCCCGGGACTCGGTGTTTACGAGCAGTACTTC. Protein sequence: CASGLNKGPPGLGVYEQYF.

This rearrangement joins TRBV7-8 to TRBJ2-7, with a possible D match to TRBD2 (5 bases). V lost 5 bases to trimming and J lost 6 bases, with 11 bases between them. This CDR3 comprises 12 residues. CDR1 and CDR2 (germline): SGHVS, FQNEAQ. The CDR3 here is CASSPRTVEQYF. CDR3 nucleotide sequence: TGTGCCAGCAGCCCAAGGACTGTCGAGCAGTACTTC. The complete variable domain, with remaining parts taken from reference TRBV7-8 and TRBJ2-7, reads GAGVSQSPRYKVAKRGQDVALRCDPISGHVSLFWYQQALGQGPEFLTYFQNEAQLDKSGLPSDRFFAERPEGSVSTLKIQRTQQEDSAVYLCASSPRTVEQYFGPGTRLTVT.

J is TRBJ2-1 and V is TRBV6-5; D not resolved. V gave up 0 bases and J gave up 5 bases, with 8 bases separating them. Per germline, CDR1 MNHEY and CDR2 SVGAGI. CDR3 length: 14 residues. The CDR3 nucleotides read TGTGCCAGCAGTTACTCGAGAATCGACAATGAGCAGTTCTTC. This gives the protein CASSYSRIDNEQFF.

The CDR3 nucleotides read TGTGCCAGCAGCAAACCCCAGGTAGGCAATCAGCCCCAGCATTTT. This encodes CASSKPQVGNQPQHF. The genes are TRBV21-1 and TRBJ1-5; the table's D call, TRBD1, was not checked against the DNA. TRBV21-1 is flagged as a pseudogene. The CDR3 sequence is 15 residues long.

The chain joins TRBV3-1 (or the pseudogene TRBV3-2) to TRBJ1-2, with 12 nucleotides matching TRBD1. Trimming cost V 3 bases and J 4 bases; bases outside gene matches: 6. This CDR3 comprises 16 residues. CDR1 is LGHDT and CDR2 is YNNKEL in the germline V gene (reference sequence). CDR3 protein: CASSQPGTGGGYGYTF. The CDR3 DNA reads as TGTGCCAGCAGCCAGCCCGGGACAGGGGGCGGCTATGGCTACACCTTC.

The chain recombines TRBV30 with TRBJ1-1, with D possibly being TRBD1 (5 bases). Trimming left V 4 bases short and J 1 base short, with 10 bases between. This CDR3 is 13 amino acids long. Germline CDR1 is GTSNPN and CDR2 is SVGIG (reference sequence). The chain's CDR3 is CAWNPQGNTEAFF. The CDR3 DNA reads TGTGCCTGGAACCCCCAGGGGAACACTGAAGCTTTCTTT.

This clone was found once. V and J are TRBV19 and TRBJ2-1; D possibly corresponds to TRBD2 (6 bases). The CDR3 totals 17 residues. Germline assignment: CDR1 LNHDA and CDR2 SQIVND (reference sequence). The V and J ends lost 6 bases and 2 bases respectively, with 20 bases between them. The chain's CDR3 is CASRSGVGGAPYNEQFF. DNA of the CDR3: TGTGCCAGTAGATCGGGGGTGGGGGGAGCCCCCTACAATGAGCAGTTCTTC.